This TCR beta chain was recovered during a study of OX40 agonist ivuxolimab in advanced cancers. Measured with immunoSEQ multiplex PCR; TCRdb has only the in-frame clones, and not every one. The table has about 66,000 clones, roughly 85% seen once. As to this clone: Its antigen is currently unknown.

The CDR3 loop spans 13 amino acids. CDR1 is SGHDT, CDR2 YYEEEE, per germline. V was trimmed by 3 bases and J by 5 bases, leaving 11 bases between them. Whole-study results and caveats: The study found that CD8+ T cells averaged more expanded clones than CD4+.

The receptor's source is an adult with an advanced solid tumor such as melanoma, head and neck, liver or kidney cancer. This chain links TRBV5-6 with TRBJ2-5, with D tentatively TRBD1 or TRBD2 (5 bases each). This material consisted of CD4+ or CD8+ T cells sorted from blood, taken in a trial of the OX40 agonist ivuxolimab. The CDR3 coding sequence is TGTGCCAGCAGCTGGGGACGGCAGGAGACCCAGTACTTC. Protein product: CASSWGRQETQYF.